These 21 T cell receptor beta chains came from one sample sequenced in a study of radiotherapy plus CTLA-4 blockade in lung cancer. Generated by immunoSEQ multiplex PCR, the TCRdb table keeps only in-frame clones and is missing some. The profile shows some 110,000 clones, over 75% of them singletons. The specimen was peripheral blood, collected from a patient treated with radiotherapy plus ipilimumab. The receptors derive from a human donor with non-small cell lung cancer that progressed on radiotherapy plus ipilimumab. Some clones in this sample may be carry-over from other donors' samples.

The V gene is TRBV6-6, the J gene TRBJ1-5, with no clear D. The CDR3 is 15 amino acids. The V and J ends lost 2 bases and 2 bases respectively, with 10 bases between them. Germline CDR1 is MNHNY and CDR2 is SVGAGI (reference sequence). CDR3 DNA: TGTGCCAGCAGTTACGGCGGGGTTGGCAATCAGCCCCAGCATTTT. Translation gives CASSYGGVGNQPQHF.

CDR3 DNA: TGTGCCAGCAGCTCCCACAGCAACACTGAAGCTTTCTTT. It encodes CASSSHSNTEAFF. The rearrangement uses TRBV7-2 and TRBJ1-1; no reliable D call. Trimming pared 4 bases from V and 2 bases from J, leaving 8 bases between. In germline, CDR1 is SGHTA, CDR2 FQGNSA. The CDR3 is 13 residues long.

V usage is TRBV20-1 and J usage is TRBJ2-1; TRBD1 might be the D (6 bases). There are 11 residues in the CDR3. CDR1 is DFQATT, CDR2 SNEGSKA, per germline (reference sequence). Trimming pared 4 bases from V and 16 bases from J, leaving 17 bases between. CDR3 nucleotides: TGCAGTGCTATGTTGGGGGCAGGACATTTCTTC. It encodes CSAMLGAGHFF.

Here the CDR3 reads CAISPGQGNTGELFF. CDR3 nucleotide sequence: TGTGCCATCAGTCCGGGACAGGGGAACACCGGGGAGCTGTTTTTT. This chain joins TRBV10-3 and TRBJ2-2; 9 nucleotides match TRBD1. The CDR3 consists of 15 residues. V was clipped by 5 bases and J by 1 base; unmatched bases: 2. In germline, CDR1 is ENHRY, CDR2 SYGVKD.

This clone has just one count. Here the CDR3 reads CASSLPGEETQYF. The CDR3 nucleotides read TGTGCCAGCAGCTTACCCGGGGAGGAGACCCAGTACTTC. The rearrangement joins TRBV11-1 to TRBJ2-5; perhaps TRBD2 as D (5 bases). Per the germline V gene, CDR1 is SGHAT and CDR2 is FQDESV (reference sequence). The CDR3 has 13 residues. V was trimmed by 2 bases and J by 5 bases, leaving 9 bases between them.

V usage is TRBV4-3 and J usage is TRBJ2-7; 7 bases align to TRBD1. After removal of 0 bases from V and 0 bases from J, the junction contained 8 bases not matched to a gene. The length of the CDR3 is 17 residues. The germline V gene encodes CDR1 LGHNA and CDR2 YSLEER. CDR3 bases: TGCGCCAGCAGCCAAGAAGGGGGCCCAACTTTCTCCTACGAGCAGTACTTC. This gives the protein CASSQEGGPTFSYEQYF.

The CDR3 here is CASSVGTVSYNEQFF. The CDR3 DNA reads TGTGCCAGCAGCGTAGGTACTGTGAGTTACAATGAGCAGTTCTTC. The V and J genes are TRBV9 and TRBJ2-1; D is ambiguous. Looked up from germline, CDR1 is SGDLS and CDR2 is YYNGEE. This CDR3 region has 15 residues. V was cut by 0 bases and J by 4 bases, with 11 bases left in between.

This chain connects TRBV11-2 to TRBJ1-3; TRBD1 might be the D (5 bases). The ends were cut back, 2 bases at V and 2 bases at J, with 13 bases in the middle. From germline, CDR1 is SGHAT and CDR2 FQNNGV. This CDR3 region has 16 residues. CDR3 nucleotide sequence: TGTGCCAGCAGCTTAATCGCAGGGCGCCCTGGAAACACCATATATTTT. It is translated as CASSLIAGRPGNTIYF.

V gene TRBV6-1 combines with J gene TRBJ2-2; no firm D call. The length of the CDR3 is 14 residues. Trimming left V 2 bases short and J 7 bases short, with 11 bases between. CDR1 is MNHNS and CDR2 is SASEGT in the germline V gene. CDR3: CASSEKVPGGELFF. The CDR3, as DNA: TGTGCCAGCAGTGAAAAGGTCCCTGGCGGGGAGCTGTTTTTT.

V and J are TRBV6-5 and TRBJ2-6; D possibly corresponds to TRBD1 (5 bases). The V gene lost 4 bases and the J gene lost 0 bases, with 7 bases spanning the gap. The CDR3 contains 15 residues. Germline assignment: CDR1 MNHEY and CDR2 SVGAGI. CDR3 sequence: CASSSRASGANVLTF. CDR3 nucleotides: TGTGCCAGCAGTTCCAGGGCCTCTGGGGCCAACGTCCTGACTTTC.

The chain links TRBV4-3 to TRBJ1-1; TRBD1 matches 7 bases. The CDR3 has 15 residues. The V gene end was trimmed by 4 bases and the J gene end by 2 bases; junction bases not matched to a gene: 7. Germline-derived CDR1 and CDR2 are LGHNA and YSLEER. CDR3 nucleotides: TGCGCCAGCAGCCTCATGGACAGGCCAAACACTGAAGCTTTCTTT. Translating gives CASSLMDRPNTEAFF.

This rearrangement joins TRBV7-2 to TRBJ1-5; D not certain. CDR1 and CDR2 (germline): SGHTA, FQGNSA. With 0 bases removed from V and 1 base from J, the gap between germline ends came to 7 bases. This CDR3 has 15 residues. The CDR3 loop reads CASSLAMGSNQPQHF. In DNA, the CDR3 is TGTGCCAGCAGCTTAGCAATGGGGAGCAATCAGCCCCAGCATTTT.

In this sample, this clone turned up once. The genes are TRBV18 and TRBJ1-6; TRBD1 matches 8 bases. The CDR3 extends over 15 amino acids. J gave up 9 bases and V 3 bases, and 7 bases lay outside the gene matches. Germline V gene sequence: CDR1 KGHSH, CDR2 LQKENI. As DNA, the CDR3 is TGTGCCAGCTCACCCGGGACAGGCGAAGGTTCACCCCTCCACTTT. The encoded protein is CASSPGTGEGSPLHF.

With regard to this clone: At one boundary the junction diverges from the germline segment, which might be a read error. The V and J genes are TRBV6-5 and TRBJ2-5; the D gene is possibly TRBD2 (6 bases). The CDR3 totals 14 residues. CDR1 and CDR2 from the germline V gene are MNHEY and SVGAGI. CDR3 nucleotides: TGTGCCAGCGGCCAGACGACTAGGCAAGAGACCCGGTACTTC. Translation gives CASGQTTRQETRYF.

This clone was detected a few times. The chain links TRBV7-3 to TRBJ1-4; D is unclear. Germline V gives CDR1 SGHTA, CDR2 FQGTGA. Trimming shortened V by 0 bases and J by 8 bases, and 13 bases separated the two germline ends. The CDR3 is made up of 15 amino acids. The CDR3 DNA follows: TGTGCCAGCAGCTTAACGGGAAGGCTGGGGGAAAAACTGTTTTTT. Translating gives CASSLTGRLGEKLFF.

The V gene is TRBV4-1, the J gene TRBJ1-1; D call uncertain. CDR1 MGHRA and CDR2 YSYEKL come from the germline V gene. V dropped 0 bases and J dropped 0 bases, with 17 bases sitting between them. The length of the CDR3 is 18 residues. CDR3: CASSQDLRRFEMNTEAFF. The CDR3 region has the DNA TGCGCCAGCAGCCAAGATCTGAGGAGGTTTGAGATGAACACTGAAGCTTTCTTT.

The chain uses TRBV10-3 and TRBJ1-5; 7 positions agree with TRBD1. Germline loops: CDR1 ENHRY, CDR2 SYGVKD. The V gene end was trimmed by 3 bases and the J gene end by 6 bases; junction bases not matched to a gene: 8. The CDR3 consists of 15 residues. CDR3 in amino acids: CAISDNRGSGQPQHF. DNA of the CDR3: TGTGCCATCAGTGATAACAGGGGAAGTGGTCAGCCCCAGCATTTT.

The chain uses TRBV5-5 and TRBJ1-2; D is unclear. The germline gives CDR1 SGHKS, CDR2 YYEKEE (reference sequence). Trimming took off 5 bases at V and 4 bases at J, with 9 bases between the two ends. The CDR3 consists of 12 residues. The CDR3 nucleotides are TGTGCCAGCAGTCGCAGTTTCTATGGCTACACCTTC. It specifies CASSRSFYGYTF. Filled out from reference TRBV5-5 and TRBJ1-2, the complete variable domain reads DAGVTQSPTHLIKTRGQQVTLRCSPISGHKSVSWYQQVLGQGPQFIFQYYEKEERGRGNFPDRFSARQFPNYSSELNVNALLLGDSALYLCASSRSFYGYTFGSGTRLTVV.

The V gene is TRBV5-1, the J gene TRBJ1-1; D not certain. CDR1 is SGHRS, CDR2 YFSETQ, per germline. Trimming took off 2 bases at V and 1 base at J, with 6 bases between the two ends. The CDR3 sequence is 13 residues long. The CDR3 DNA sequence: TGCGCCAGCAGCTTCGACGGGAACACTGAAGCTTTCTTT. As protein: CASSFDGNTEAFF.

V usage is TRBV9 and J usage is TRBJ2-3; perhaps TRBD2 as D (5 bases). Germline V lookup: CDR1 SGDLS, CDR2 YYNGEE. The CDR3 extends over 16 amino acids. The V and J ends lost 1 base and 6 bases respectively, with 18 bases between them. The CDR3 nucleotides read TGTGCCAGCAGCGTAAGGGAGCGGACTCCCTTTGATACGCAGTATTTT. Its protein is CASSVRERTPFDTQYF.

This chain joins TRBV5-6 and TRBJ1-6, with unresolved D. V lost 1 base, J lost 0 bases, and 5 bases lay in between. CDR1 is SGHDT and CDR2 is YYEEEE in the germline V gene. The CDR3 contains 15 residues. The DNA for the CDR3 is TGTGCCAGCAGCTTGAGGAGCTCCTATAATTCACCCCTCCACTTT. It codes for CASSLRSSYNSPLHF.